A selection of T cell receptor beta chains follows, all from one sample in a study of blood T cells in healthy people across ages. Via MiXCR, TCRdb re-called the 5' RACE reads, giving one row per CDR3 protein. Among around 780,000 distinct CDR3 sequences, about 56% were seen once, and the ten largest hold roughly 24%. Material: blood. The source of these receptors is a man aged 35 to 55 in good health. The CDR3 runs from the conserved cysteine through the conserved F or W. D genes are given only for firm matches. Clone size is not always given. Where it is, it says once, few, many or a class for expanded clones.

.	TRBV18	.	TRBJ2-7	TGTGCCAGCTCGGAGCTATCGGCGCCCTACGAGCAGTACTTC	CASSELSAPYEQYF
.	TRBV20-1	.	TRBJ1-2	TGCAGTGCTAGGAGGTCGGGGGTTCCCTATGGCTACACCTTC	CSARRSGVPYGYTF
.	TRBV7-9	.	TRBJ2-5	TGTGCCAGCAGCAACCCGGGGAGAGAAGAGACCCAGTACTTC	CASSNPGREETQYF
.	TRBV7-3	TRBD2	TRBJ2-1	TGTGCCAGCAGCTTAGGGGCGGGAGTGCCTGAGCAGTTCTTC	CASSLGAGVPEQFF
.	TRBV4-3	.	TRBJ2-7	TGCGCCAGCAGCCAAGGTCTGCTAGTAACCGAGCAGTACTTC	CASSQGLLVTEQYF
.	TRBV20-1	TRBD2	TRBJ2-7	TGCAGTGCTAGAGGTTCTGGCGGGAGGGCGTACGAGCAGTACTTC	CSARGSGGRAYEQYF
.	TRBV6-5	TRBD1	TRBJ1-2	TGTGCCAGCAGTGGACAGGGTAGAGATGGCTACACCTTC	CASSGQGRDGYTF
few	TRBV19	.	TRBJ2-7	TGTGCCAGTAGCCCAAGCGCTGGGGGCAGCTACGAGCAGTACTTC	CASSPSAGGSYEQYF
.	TRBV28	.	TRBJ1-3	TGTGCCAGCACCAGAACCGGGGGACTCTCTGGAAACACCATATATTTT	CASTRTGGLSGNTIYF
few	TRBV7-2	.	TRBJ1-5	TGTGCCAGCAGCAAGGCGACAGCTTACAATCAGCCCCAGCATTTT	CASSKATAYNQPQHF
.	TRBV11-2	TRBD2	TRBJ2-5	TGTGCCAGCAGCCTAAGCGGGGGGGATCGAAAGACCCAGTACTTC	CASSLSGGDRKTQYF
.	TRBV29-1	TRBD1	TRBJ2-1	TGCGGCACCCGGGACAGGGTGGGAGTGAATGAGCAGTTCTTC	CGTRDRVGVNEQFF
.	TRBV5-6	TRBD2	TRBJ2-3	TGTGCCAGCAGCGCCTTTACTAGCGGTAACCAGAGAGGCACAGATACGCAGTATTTT	CASSAFTSGNQRGTDTQYF
.	TRBV5-6	.	TRBJ2-7	TGTGCCAGCAGCCAGGGGCCTGGGTACAGCCTAAGATCACCCTACGAGCAGTACTTC	CASSQGPGYSLRSPYEQYF
.	TRBV7-6	TRBD2	TRBJ2-5	TGTGCCAGCAGCCAACGGCTACGCCAGCGGGGGGGGCAAGAGACCCAGTACTTC	CASSQRLRQRGGQETQYF
.	TRBV20-1	.	TRBJ1-2	TGCAGTGCTAGAGATAGACCGATTCTTGGTGGCTACACCTTC	CSARDRPILGGYTF
few	TRBV7-9	.	TRBJ2-5	TGTGCCAGCAGCCTGCTTAGGATCCAAGAGACCCAGTACTTC	CASSLLRIQETQYF
.	TRBV29-1	.	TRBJ2-1	TGCAGCGTGGGGATTGGAGGTGAGCAGTTCTTC	CSVGIGGEQFF
.	TRBV5-1	.	TRBJ2-1	TGCGCCAGCAGCTGGGTTGAAAATATGAATGAGCAGTTCTTC	CASSWVENMNEQFF
.	TRBV3-1	.	TRBJ1-2	TGTGCCAGCAGCCAAGATCAGGCGAATGGCTACACCTTC	CASSQDQANGYTF
.	TRBV14	TRBD1	TRBJ2-7	TGTGCCAGCAGTTTCACCTGGGACAGGTCCTACGAGCAGTACTTC	CASSFTWDRSYEQYF
.	TRBV29-1	TRBD1	TRBJ2-5	TGCAGCGCTTGGACAGGGGAGGTAGAGACCCAGTACTTC	CSAWTGEVETQYF
once	TRBV7-8	TRBD1	TRBJ2-5	TGTGCCAGCAGCTCGTACTCCGGGACAGGGGCCGCAGGGGAGACCCAGTACTTC	CASSSYSGTGAAGETQYF
.	TRBV7-2	.	TRBJ1-5	TGTGCCAGCAGCTTATTGGCGGGTTCGGGAGGGCTCGGCAATCAGCCCCAGCATTTT	CASSLLAGSGGLGNQPQHF
few	TRBV20-1	.	TRBJ1-2	TGCAGTGCCGTCTATCAGGGTTTTAACTATGGCTACACCTTC	CSAVYQGFNYGYTF
.	TRBV2	.	TRBJ1-2	TGTGCCAGCAGAAACGGCTACACCTTC	CASRNGYTF
many	TRBV28	.	TRBJ1-6	TGTGCCAGCATAATGAGAGGGTTTTTTAATTCACCCCTCCACTTT	CASIMRGFFNSPLHF
.	TRBV10-3	.	TRBJ1-2	TGTGCCATCAGTGAGTCGGGGTACTATGGCTACACCTTC	CAISESGYYGYTF
.	TRBV3-1	.	TRBJ1-6	TGTGCCAGCAGCCAAGGAAATTATTCACCCCTCCACTTT	CASSQGNYSPLHF
.	TRBV3-1	TRBD2	TRBJ2-7	TGTGCCAGCAGCCAGACTAGCGGTTACTCCTACGAGCAGTACTTC	CASSQTSGYSYEQYF
.	TRBV18	.	TRBJ2-3	TGTGCCAGCTCACCCGTCCCAGGGAGAAGTGGAGATACGCAGTATTTT	CASSPVPGRSGDTQYF
.	TRBV28	TRBD2	TRBJ2-5	TGTGCCAGCAGCCCAGGACTAGCGGGACCCCAGTACTTC	CASSPGLAGPQYF
.	TRBV24-1	TRBD1	TRBJ2-5	TGTGCCACCAGTGATTGGACAGGGGGCAACCAAGAGACCCAGTACTTC	CATSDWTGGNQETQYF
.	TRBV12-3/TRBV12-4	TRBD1	TRBJ2-3	TGTGCCAGCAGTCCGCGACAGGGTAGGAGAGATACGCAGTATTTT	CASSPRQGRRDTQYF
.	TRBV20-1	TRBD2	TRBJ2-1	TGCAGTGCCGCGGATCGGACTAGCGGGAGAGAGCAGTTCTTC	CSAADRTSGREQFF
.	TRBV14	.	TRBJ2-7	TGTGCCAGCAGCCAGAAAGGCGGGACAGCATTTTACGAGCAGTACTTC	CASSQKGGTAFYEQYF
.	TRBV27	TRBD1	TRBJ2-3	TGTGCCAGCAGTTTACAGGGGGATCTTAGCACAGATACGCAGTATTTT	CASSLQGDLSTDTQYF
.	TRBV5-1	TRBD1	TRBJ2-4	TGCGCTAGCAGCTTGGACGGGACAGGGGGGGACATTCAGTACTTC	CASSLDGTGGDIQYF
.	TRBV29-1	TRBD2	TRBJ2-5	TGCAGCGCTGTGACTAGCGAGACGACCCAGTACTTC	CSAVTSETTQYF
.	TRBV20-1	.	TRBJ2-3	TGCAGTGCTGGCAGGGTAGGCACAGATACGCAGTATTTT	CSAGRVGTDTQYF
.	TRBV7-9	TRBD1	TRBJ1-2	TGTGCCAGCAGCTCACCAGACAGGGATAAGGGCTACACCTTC	CASSSPDRDKGYTF
.	TRBV5-1	TRBD2	TRBJ2-7	TGCGCCAGCAGCTGGGGACTAGCGGGAGTATCCTACAATGAGCAGTACTTC	CASSWGLAGVSYNEQYF
.	TRBV5-8	.	TRBJ1-5	TGTGCCAGCAGCTTGGTTCAGGGGCGGTCGAGCAATCAGCCCCAGCATTTT	CASSLVQGRSSNQPQHF
few	TRBV15	.	TRBJ2-5	TGTGCCACCAGCAGGGACTCGAACCAAGAGACCCAGTACTTC	CATSRDSNQETQYF
.	TRBV9	TRBD2	TRBJ2-3	TGTGCCAGCAGCGTAGGGACTAGCGGGGGGGTAAATACGCAGTATTTT	CASSVGTSGGVNTQYF
.	TRBV6-5	.	TRBJ1-1	TGTGCCAGCAGTTACGGGCCTCCCGGGACGCCGGGATTCTTTGTGGAAGCTTTCTTT	CASSYGPPGTPGFFVEAFF